The rows below give T cell receptor beta chains drawn from one sample of a study of CD8 T cells in ankylosing spondylitis. TCRdb called the 5' RACE reads again in MiXCR, with one record for every CDR3 protein. This repertoire shows about 390,000 distinct CDR3 sequences, around 20% found once; its top ten account for roughly a sixth. Sequenced material: blood, either unsorted or a sorted T cell fraction (not recorded which). The receptors were gathered from a male donor with ankylosing spondylitis. The CDR3 runs from the conserved cysteine through the conserved F or W. D genes are given only for firm matches. Clone size is not always given. Where it is, it says once, few, many or a class for expanded clones.

V gene	D gene	clone size	J gene	CDR3 protein	CDR3 DNA
TRBV30	NA	NA	TRBJ1-2	CALKNGLNYGYTF	TGTGCCTTAAAGAACGGACTCAACTATGGCTACACCTTC
TRBV12-3/TRBV12-4	NA	NA	TRBJ2-5	CASSLLWGGIQETQYF	TGTGCCAGCAGTCTGCTGTGGGGGGGCATCCAAGAGACCCAGTACTTC
TRBV7-9	TRBD1	NA	TRBJ1-4	CASSSTDRGYEKLFF	TGTGCCAGCAGCTCGACCGACAGGGGATACGAAAAACTGTTTTTT
TRBV7-2	NA	few	TRBJ1-5	CASSLAPTGGQPQHF	TGTGCCAGCAGCTTAGCGCCAACAGGAGGTCAGCCCCAGCATTTT
TRBV4-1	NA	few	TRBJ2-1	CASSQDYGRGSYNEQFF	TGCGCCAGCAGCCAAGATTATGGCCGCGGCTCCTACAATGAGCAGTTCTTC
TRBV29-1	TRBD1	few	TRBJ2-5	CSVERTGVTYKGETQYF	TGCAGCGTTGAGAGGACAGGGGTAACATACAAGGGAGAGACCCAGTACTTC
TRBV28	NA	NA	TRBJ2-7	CASKGFTYEQYF	TGTGCCAGCAAGGGATTTACCTACGAGCAGTACTTC
TRBV4-3	NA	few	TRBJ2-5	CASSQDLWQGRETQYF	TGCGCCAGCAGCCAAGACCTGTGGCAGGGTAGGGAGACCCAGTACTTC
TRBV7-6	NA	few	TRBJ1-3	CASSPLDNSGNTIYF	TGTGCCAGCAGCCCATTGGACAACTCTGGAAACACCATATATTTT
TRBV20-1	NA	NA	TRBJ2-7	CSARDPARGYEQYF	TGCAGTGCTAGAGATCCTGCCCGGGGCTACGAGCAGTACTTC
TRBV9	NA	few	TRBJ1-6	CASSVGSETPLHF	TGTGCCAGCAGCGTAGGTTCGGAAACCCCCCTCCACTTT
TRBV6-4	NA	NA	TRBJ2-2	CASSESSGLAGELFF	TGTGCCAGCAGTGAATCTTCAGGGCTCGCCGGGGAGCTGTTTTTT
TRBV27	NA	NA	TRBJ2-7	CASSRGLTSYEQYF	TGTGCCAGCAGTCGAGGACTTACATCCTACGAGCAGTACTTC
TRBV10-1	NA	many	TRBJ2-2	CATRGTGELFF	TGCGCCACCCGCGGGACCGGGGAGCTGTTTTTT
TRBV9	TRBD2	few	TRBJ2-1	CASSVDRLAGANEQFF	TGTGCCAGCAGCGTAGATCGGCTAGCGGGAGCCAATGAGCAGTTCTTC
TRBV24-1	TRBD2	few	TRBJ2-3	CATSDPASGSTDTQYF	TGTGCCACCAGTGACCCAGCTAGCGGGAGCACAGATACGCAGTATTTT
TRBV10-3	NA	NA	TRBJ2-1	CASIPGEWNNEQFF	TGTGCATCGATCCCAGGGGAGTGGAACAATGAGCAGTTCTTC
TRBV12-3/TRBV12-4	TRBD2	NA	TRBJ2-7	CASKTGLATLEQYF	TGTGCCAGCAAAACGGGACTAGCGACCCTCGAGCAGTACTTC
TRBV7-9	NA	few	TRBJ2-1	CASSPGRVEFF	TGTGCCAGCAGCCCAGGACGGGTGGAGTTCTTC
TRBV5-8	TRBD1	few	TRBJ1-6	CASSFGQGGNSPLHF	TGTGCCAGCAGCTTCGGACAGGGGGGTAATTCACCCCTCCACTTT
TRBV4-1	NA	few	TRBJ2-1	CASSPERAAYNEQFF	TGCGCCAGCAGCCCCGAGCGGGCGGCCTACAATGAGCAGTTCTTC
TRBV6-1	TRBD1	NA	TRBJ2-5	CASSIGTGLETQYF	TGTGCCAGCAGTATTGGGACAGGGCTAGAGACCCAGTACTTC
TRBV12-3/TRBV12-4	NA	NA	TRBJ1-2	CASGTYYGYTF	TGTGCCAGCGGAACATACTATGGCTACACCTTC
TRBV20-1	TRBD2	NA	TRBJ2-1	CSARDTGTSFNEQFF	TGCAGTGCTAGAGACACCGGGACTAGCTTTAATGAGCAGTTCTTC
TRBV14	TRBD1	few	TRBJ2-6	CASSRTGGSGANVLTF	TGTGCCAGCAGCCGAACAGGGGGCTCTGGGGCCAACGTCCTGACTTTC
TRBV12-3/TRBV12-4	TRBD1	many	TRBJ2-1	CASSRDRGRINEQFF	TGTGCCAGCAGCCGGGACAGGGGGCGGATCAATGAGCAGTTCTTC
TRBV6-5	NA	few	TRBJ2-2	CASSYFQQGEGTGELFF	TGTGCCAGCAGTTACTTTCAACAGGGGGAGGGTACCGGGGAGCTGTTTTTT
TRBV5-6	TRBD2	NA	TRBJ2-1	CASSLGLAGNTYNEQFF	TGTGCCAGCAGCTTGGGACTAGCGGGCAATACCTACAATGAGCAGTTCTTC
TRBV18	NA	NA	TRBJ2-2	CASSPSGRESGELFF	TGTGCCAGCTCACCATCAGGGCGGGAATCCGGGGAGCTGTTTTTT
TRBV9	NA	NA	TRBJ2-7	CASAPLALAYEQYF	TGTGCCAGCGCTCCCCTAGCCTTAGCCTACGAGCAGTACTTC
TRBV5-1	TRBD2	many	TRBJ2-1	CASSLVAGKAYNEQFF	TGCGCCAGCAGCTTGGTAGCGGGGAAGGCCTACAATGAGCAGTTCTTC
TRBV4-1	NA	NA	TRBJ2-5	CASSLQEAQETQYF	TGCGCCAGCAGCCTACAGGAAGCTCAAGAGACCCAGTACTTC
TRBV20-1	NA	NA	TRBJ1-5	CSARDPSLGNQPQHF	TGCAGTGCTAGGGACCCTAGTCTGGGCAATCAGCCCCAGCATTTT
TRBV6-4	NA	few	TRBJ2-5	CASSDSANGGTQYF	TGTGCCAGCAGTGACTCCGCCAATGGGGGGACCCAGTACTTC
TRBV7-3	NA	NA	TRBJ2-6	CASSPGFSGANVLTF	TGTGCCAGCAGCCCAGGGTTCTCTGGGGCCAACGTCCTGACTTTC
TRBV11-3	TRBD1	NA	TRBJ2-2	CASSSRTGVTGELFF	TGTGCCAGCAGCTCACGGACAGGGGTCACCGGGGAGCTGTTTTTT
TRBV2	NA	NA	TRBJ2-3	CASSDRAYTDTQYF	TGTGCCAGCAGTGATCGGGCCTACACAGATACGCAGTATTTT